This TCR beta chain was documented in a study of blood T cell repertoires in COVID-19. Background on the study: Samples taken during acute and convalescent COVID-19 were collected in the United States, Italy and Spain. T cells, B-cell-depleted T cells, or PBMCs provided the cDNA or gDNA that served as material.

CDR1 and CDR2 (germline): MDHEN, SYDVKM. Losses at the gene ends were 6 bases for V and 7 bases for J; bases not matched to a gene: 7. The CDR3 contains 15 residues. Authors' data handling: The authors estimated nucleated cell counts from reference gene primer amplification. TCRdb's table, derived via immunoSEQ multiplex PCR, lists solely in-frame clones and lacks some. From that table come the V and J calls and clone size; the DNA was used to work out D and trimming. The sample holds around 290,000 clones, less than 90% seen once. Followed longitudinally, the Seattle patients had been enrolled during active infection.

Sequencing was done on a sample of peripheral blood. The chain links TRBV28 to TRBJ1-6; 9 nucleotides match TRBD1. This TCR came from a woman aged 70 to 79 with COVID-19, enrolled during active disease. CDR3 in amino acids: CASSLPDRGNSPLHF. The CDR3 DNA reads as TGTGCCAGCAGCCTACCCGACAGGGGGAATTCACCCCTCCACTTT.